This T cell receptor beta chain comes out of a study of blood T cell repertoires in COVID-19 (dated by TCRdb to about 2020). Looking at the study overall: Collaborator samples came from the United States, Italy and Spain and covered acute and convalescent phases of COVID-19. The material from the prospective study consisted of cDNA or gDNA derived from T cells, B-cell-depleted T cells, or PBMCs. The dataset comprised deeply sampled blood TCRbeta repertoires from subjects exposed to, actively infected with, or recovered from COVID-19. The repertoires were made available in a free public database intended to serve as a resource for research on the immune response to SARS-CoV-2. The samples were drawn from two sources: the first 160 participants of the ongoing ImmuneRACE study, and some 1,300 subjects contributed by 6 global collaborators. The sample metadata nearly always contained a de-identified subject ID, COVID-19 status, age in years and sex. Where available, HLA class I and class II types were obtained from metadata supplied by the sample provider rather than from assay-based typing. Overall study results and their limits: Clinical and demographic metadata were provided uncurated, with the amount varying by source and participant.

About this clone: Its antigen has not been determined. No much larger clone exists at a distance of one base, and base qualities are not known. This sample includes further DNA sequences coding for the same CDR3.

CDR1 and CDR2 were assigned from the germline V gene (reference sequence) as PRHDT and FYEKMQ. From its cysteine to its phenylalanine, the CDR3 spans 16 amino acids. Only CDR3 DNA remains: 48 bases, in frame from the first base. V is trimmed back by 5 bases and J by 4 bases, and the junction contains 13 bases that no gene match accounts for. In the prospective study, participants were roughly 18 to 100 years old, resided in 20 to 30 geographic areas of the United States, and were enrolled through a virtual design. To assign participants to cohorts, the prospective study relied on clinical history that participants themselves reported in a screening survey and a study questionnaire. Each participant in the prospective study had whole blood, serum and a nasopharyngeal or oropharyngeal swab collected by mobile phlebotomists. Participants in the prospective study had the option to provide additional blood draws and questionnaires over a 2-month period. Before DNA extraction, blood samples from the prospective study were shipped at room temperature or frozen.

TCRbeta CDR3 regions were amplified from genomic DNA using the immunoSEQ Assay, a bias-controlled multiplex PCR. On the authors' methods: The number of nucleated cells in each sample was estimated by amplification of reference gene primers within the assay. Sequence reads were collapsed and filtered to measure the absolute abundance of every unique TCRbeta CDR3 rearrangement. For each sample, productive Simpson clonality was calculated as the square root of Simpson's diversity index over productive rearrangements. Drawn from immuneACCESS, this table holds only the in-frame rearrangements with V and J called that TCRdb kept. Clones are partly lost; checked studies trace under half to an unresolved V gene and leave the rest unexplained. The V and J calls and clone size come from that table; D and trimming were worked out from the DNA. The sample table shows 350,000 or so clones, and about 86% are seen once. Approximately 4% of the sample belongs to the ten largest clones.

The sequencing input was PBMCs or T cells enriched from blood (not recorded which). The rearrangement combines TRBV13 with TRBJ2-7; TRBD2 matches 8 bases in the middle. The sequence was obtained from a woman in her thirties or forties with acute COVID-19. The CDR3 protein is CASSARVTSGDYEQYF. The bases are TGTGCCAGCAGCGCCCGAGTCACTAGCGGTGATTACGAGCAGTACTTC.